This T cell receptor beta chain was sequenced during a study of beta chain features in type 1 diabetes. Background on the study: The study found patients and healthy donors alike in age, gender and cell yields. Study outcomes and limitations: Patients showed naive, central memory and Treg TCRB repertoires that appeared more similar than those of healthy donors. Within each of all four CD4+ subsets, Type 1 diabetes patients had TCRB CDR3s that were moderately but significantly shorter.

This clone was observed a few times. The antigen remains unidentified. Via CD45RO/CCR7/CD25/CD127/CD95/CD27, cells of the CD4+ naive, central memory, regulatory and stem cell-like memory subsets were sorted. This CDR3 has 15 amino acids. Germline loops: CDR1 SEHNR, CDR2 FQNEAQ (reference sequence). The ends lost 3 bases at V and 1 base at J; junction bases unmatched: 6. Sequenced material consisted of expressed TCRB transcripts (all of the isolated RNA was reverse transcribed). The repertoire was sequenced with immunoSEQ multiplex PCR; TCRdb's copy has only in-frame clones and lacks some. The sample includes 300,000 to 400,000 clones, approximately 10% seen only once; the top ten take 1%.

The sequencing sample was made of central memory CD4+ T cells from blood. The chain recombines TRBV7-9 with TRBJ2-7; 7 bases match TRBD2. This clonotype originated in a young man with type 1 diabetes. CDR3 residues: CASSFSSGVSYEQYF. As DNA, the CDR3 is TGTGCCAGCAGCTTCTCAAGCGGGGTTTCCTACGAGCAGTACTTC. The whole variable domain, filled in from reference TRBV7-9 and TRBJ2-7, reads DTGVSQNPRHKITKRGQNVTFRCDPISEHNRLYWYRQTLGQGPEFLTYFQNEAQLEKSRLLSDRFSAERPKGSFSTLEIQRTEQGDSAMYLCASSFSSGVSYEQYFGPGTRLTVT.